The rows below give T cell receptor beta chains drawn from one sample of a study of blood T cell repertoires in COVID-19. Data came from immunoSEQ multiplex PCR; TCRdb stores just in-frame clones and leaves some out. The sample contains about 70,000 clones, more than 75% of which appear only once. Sequencing used peripheral blood. These TCRs come from a human donor in a cohort sampled during active COVID-19. Each CDR3 is given with its conserved first and last residue. D genes are given only for firm matches. Clone size is stated in some rows and not others, as once, few, many or a class when expanded.

D,J,length,V,size,DNA,CDR3
NA,TRBJ1-1,10,TRBV29-1,once,TGCAGCGCCAGAAACACTGAAGCTTTCTTT,CSARNTEAFF
TRBD1,TRBJ1-2,16,TRBV7-6,NA,TGTGCCAGCAGCGCACTCGTAGGGACAGGGAGGTTCGGCTACACCTTC,CASSALVGTGRFGYTF
NA,TRBJ1-6,16,TRBV4-1,few,TGCGCCAGCAGCCAAGACCCTGGCGGGTTTTCTTCACCCCTCCACTTT,CASSQDPGGFSSPLHF
NA,TRBJ2-4,15,TRBV3-1/TRBV3-2,NA,TGTGCCAGCAGCCAAGACGGCAGGGCCAAAAACATTCAGTACTTC,CASSQDGRAKNIQYF
TRBD1,TRBJ2-7,12,TRBV2,NA,TGTGCCAGCAGTCGACAGGGATCCGAGCAGTACTTC,CASSRQGSEQYF
NA,TRBJ2-3,14,TRBV6-6,NA,TGTGCCAGCAAAAGCGGGTGGGGTCGGGATACGCAGTATTTT,CASKSGWGRDTQYF
NA,TRBJ2-7,13,TRBV7-9,few,TGTGCCAGCAGTCATTCGGGGGGCCGAGAGCAGTACTTC,CASSHSGGREQYF
NA,TRBJ1-5,13,TRBV7-2,NA,TGTGCCAGCAGCATACAACAGGACAGTCCACAGCATTTT,CASSIQQDSPQHF
NA,TRBJ2-3,13,TRBV29-1,NA,TGCAGCGTTGAAAACCAGATCACAGATACGCAGTATTTT,CSVENQITDTQYF
TRBD2,TRBJ2-5,14,TRBV29-1,NA,TGCAGCTCACTCACTAGCGGGGATCAAGAGACCCAGTACTTC,CSSLTSGDQETQYF